Listed below are T cell receptor beta chains from one sample, sequenced in a study of Ad26.COV2.S vaccination and SARS-CoV-2 variants. The table came from immunoSEQ multiplex PCR; TCRdb's copy has only in-frame clones and leaves some out. In the table there are approximately 360,000 clones, about 80% of which are singletons. Sequences were derived from peripheral blood, sampled in a trial of Ad26.COV2.S vaccine versus placebo. These receptors were taken from a person between 18 and 60 years old who received the Ad26.COV2.S COVID-19 vaccine or a placebo. The CDR3 runs from the conserved cysteine through the conserved F or W. D genes are given only for firm matches. Some rows mark clone size as missing; the rest say once, few, many or name a class of expanded clone.

>TRBJ1-2|.|.|TRBV27
TGTGCCAGCAGTTCATACAGGGCGGGCTATGGCTACACCTTC
CASSSYRAGYGYTF
>TRBJ2-3|TRBD2|.|TRBV19
TGTGCCAGTAGTCTCGGGACTAGCGGAGATACGCAGTATTTT
CASSLGTSGDTQYF
>TRBJ2-3|.|once|TRBV19
TGTGCCAGTAGTGCTGGTCGCGGAGACAGCACAGATACGCAGTATTTT
CASSAGRGDSTDTQYF
>TRBJ2-2|.|.|TRBV5-6
TGTGCCAGCAGCCAGGGACCGAACACCGGGGAGCTGTTTTTT
CASSQGPNTGELFF
>TRBJ2-5|TRBD2|.|TRBV2
TGTGCCAGCAGCCTACTTGAATTCGTTAGCGGGGAAGAGACCCAGTACTTC
CASSLLEFVSGEETQYF
>TRBJ1-2|.|.|TRBV21-1
TGTGCCAGCAGCATCGGACAGGGGGCCGAGAGGGGCTATGGCTACACCTTC
CASSIGQGAERGYGYTF
>TRBJ2-3|.|.|TRBV29-1
TGCAGCGTTGAGAAGAGCACAGATACGCAGTATTTT
CSVEKSTDTQYF
>TRBJ2-2|.|once|TRBV5-1
TGCGCCAGCAGCTTGGAGGGTGCCGGGGAGCTGTTTTTT
CASSLEGAGELFF
>TRBJ1-1|.|.|TRBV5-5
TGTGCCAGCAGCTTGGGGGGTTGGGCGGACACTGAAGCTTTCTTT
CASSLGGWADTEAFF
>TRBJ1-5|.|few|TRBV6-5
TGTGCCAGCACCTACCAGATGGTAAGAGGGCAGCCCCAGCATTTT
CASTYQMVRGQPQHF
>TRBJ1-1|.|.|TRBV18
TGTGCCAGCTCACCTACTCTCGGCACTGAAGCTTTCTTT
CASSPTLGTEAFF
>TRBJ2-7|.|.|TRBV19
TGTGCCAGTAGCGGGACCTCCTACGAGCAGTACTTC
CASSGTSYEQYF
>TRBJ2-1|.|.|TRBV7-2
TGTGCCAGCAGCGACCGGACAGTTTTTAGGAATGAGCAGTTCTTC
CASSDRTVFRNEQFF
>TRBJ2-2|.|.|TRBV10-3
TGTGCCATCAGTGAGTCCGTGGTAGCGTCCACCGGGGAGCTGTTTTTT
CAISESVVASTGELFF
>TRBJ2-5|.|.|TRBV15
TGTGCCACCAGCAGAGTGCGGGGGCTCCAAGAGACCCAGTACTTC
CATSRVRGLQETQYF
>TRBJ1-1|.|.|TRBV7-6
TGTGCCAGCAGCCCGGGACCGTTCAACACTGAAGCTTTCTTT
CASSPGPFNTEAFF
>TRBJ1-2|.|.|TRBV28
TGTGCCAGCAGTTCCCCCCGGGGTTATGGCTACACCTTC
CASSSPRGYGYTF
>TRBJ2-3|TRBD2|.|TRBV24-1
TGTGCCACCAGTAAAACTAGCGGGTGGGATACGCAGTATTTT
CATSKTSGWDTQYF
>TRBJ1-1|.|.|TRBV6-5
TGTGCCAGCACCCTCCTAATCGGGGTCACTGAAGCTTTCTTT
CASTLLIGVTEAFF
>TRBJ1-1|.|.|TRBV30
TGTGCCTGGAGCCCGGACAGTGGGGTAAACGCTTTCTTT
CAWSPDSGVNAFF
>TRBJ1-5|.|.|TRBV19
TGTGCCAGTAGCCAGACCCCTGGGCAGCCCCAGCATTTT
CASSQTPGQPQHF
>TRBJ1-2|TRBD1|.|TRBV11-3
TGTGCCAGCAGCTTAGGCCGAGACAGGGGCAAAGCTAACTATGGCTACACCTTC
CASSLGRDRGKANYGYTF
>TRBJ1-2|.|.|TRBV4-1
TGCGCCAGCAGCCAAGTTGGAATCTATGGCTACACCTTC
CASSQVGIYGYTF
>TRBJ1-1|.|.|TRBV5-1
TGCGCCAGCAGCTTACGGGGGGCGAGAACTGAAGCTTTCTTT
CASSLRGARTEAFF
>TRBJ2-3|.|.|TRBV7-2
TGTGCCAGCAGCACCGCAGGGGTCTCTAGCACAGATACGCAGTATTTT
CASSTAGVSSTDTQYF
>TRBJ1-1|.|.|TRBV3-1/TRBV3-2
TGTGCCAGCAGCCTCCTCCGGGGGAACACTGAAGCTTTCTTT
CASSLLRGNTEAFF
>TRBJ1-5|.|.|TRBV19
TGTGCCAGTAGTATGGGGAATCAGCCCCAGCATTTT
CASSMGNQPQHF
>TRBJ2-1|.|.|TRBV9
TGTGCCAGCAGCGTAGGTGGGAGTATGAATGAGCAGTTCTTC
CASSVGGSMNEQFF
>TRBJ2-3|TRBD2|once|TRBV20-1
TGCAGTGCTAAGCGGGGAGATACGCAGTATTTT
CSAKRGDTQYF
>TRBJ2-2|TRBD1|.|TRBV24-1
TGTGCCACCAGTGGCGGGACAGGGGACACCGGGGAGCTGTTTTTT
CATSGGTGDTGELFF
>TRBJ1-2|.|.|TRBV4-2
TGTGCCAGCAGCCACCTAGACAGCAACTATGGCTACACCTTC
CASSHLDSNYGYTF
>TRBJ2-2|.|.|TRBV7-7
TGTGCCAGCAGCCGCGGGACGGAGAACACCGGGGAGCTGTTTTTT
CASSRGTENTGELFF
>TRBJ2-2|.|.|TRBV25-1
TGTGCCAGCAGGGTGGGGGGGCCGGCCACCGGGGAGCTGTTTTTT
CASRVGGPATGELFF
>TRBJ2-1|.|.|TRBV27
TGTGCCAGCGGCGCAGGGGGGGTTAACAATGAGCAGTTCTTC
CASGAGGVNNEQFF
>TRBJ2-1|.|.|TRBV9
TGTGCCAGCAAAGGTATTGGAAATGAGCAGTTCTTC
CASKGIGNEQFF
>TRBJ2-7|.|.|TRBV7-2
TGTGCCAGCAGCTTACTTAGGCGGGGCCTCTCCTACGAGCAGTACTTC
CASSLLRRGLSYEQYF
>TRBJ1-2|.|.|TRBV7-9
TGTGCCAGCAGCCCCTTATCATACAGCTACACCTTC
CASSPLSYSYTF
>TRBJ2-7|TRBD1|.|TRBV4-3
TGCGCCAGCAGCCAGACGACAGGGCCACTGGACGAGCAGTACTTC
CASSQTTGPLDEQYF
>TRBJ1-1|TRBD1|.|TRBV6-5
TGTGCCAGCAGTTTGGACAGGGGCGCTGAAGCTTTCTTT
CASSLDRGAEAFF
>TRBJ2-7|.|.|TRBV19
TGTGCCAGTAGTATCACGGCCCTCTACGAGCAGTACTTC
CASSITALYEQYF
>TRBJ2-1|TRBD2|once|TRBV4-1
TGCGCCAGCAGCCAAGAGGGACTAGCAAGGGGTGAGCAGTTCTTC
CASSQEGLARGEQFF
>TRBJ2-7|.|.|TRBV6-5
TGTGCCAGCCACTCCTTCAGCGACGAGCAGTACTTC
CASHSFSDEQYF
>TRBJ2-7|.|.|TRBV27
TGTGCCAGCAGCTCGAACCCATTGACATTTTCCTACGAGCAGTACTTC
CASSSNPLTFSYEQYF
>TRBJ1-5|.|.|TRBV19
TGTGCCAGTAGTATCGCGGGACCCCAGCATTTT
CASSIAGPQHF
>TRBJ1-2|TRBD1|.|TRBV4-3
TGCGCCAGCACCTCAGCCCCATACGCGACAGGGAACTATGGCTACACCTTC
CASTSAPYATGNYGYTF
>TRBJ1-1|.|.|TRBV5-1
TGCGCCAGCAGCTTGTTTTCCGGGGCGGACACTGAAGCTTTCTTT
CASSLFSGADTEAFF
>TRBJ2-2|.|.|TRBV18
TGTGCCAGCTCACGGCAGAACACCGGGGAGCTGTTTTTT
CASSRQNTGELFF
>TRBJ1-1|.|.|TRBV4-1
TGCGCCAGCAGCCAGGCGACAGTTTACTTT
CASSQATVYF
>TRBJ1-1|TRBD1|.|TRBV27
TGTGCCAGCAGTCGACAGGGGTCGTTCACTGAAGCTTTCTTT
CASSRQGSFTEAFF
>TRBJ2-1|.|.|TRBV2
TGTGCCAGCAGACAGGGCCTATACAATGAGCAGTTCTTC
CASRQGLYNEQFF
>TRBJ1-1|.|.|TRBV5-4
TGTGCCAGCAGCTTGGGCGATAATGAAGCTTTCTTT
CASSLGDNEAFF
>TRBJ2-1|.|.|TRBV9
TGTGCCAGCAGCGTAGGGACAGCCTACAATGAGCAGTTCTTC
CASSVGTAYNEQFF
>TRBJ2-5|TRBD2|.|TRBV27
TGTGCCAGCAGTTTGTCCGGGACTAGGAAAGAGACCCAGTACTTC
CASSLSGTRKETQYF
>TRBJ1-1|.|.|TRBV6-1
TGTGCCAGCAGTGAAATAACAGCCCTTGAAGCTTTCTTT
CASSEITALEAFF